The T cell receptor (beta chain) described here comes from a study of cytotoxic CD8 clonotypes in ibrutinib-treated CLL. The study's findings and limits: Age-matched healthy donor levels were exceeded by baseline clonality, which tracked circulating CD8+ T-cell counts. Public clonotypes occurred uncommonly; on treatment, they contracted or remained stable.

The CDR3 runs to 13 residues. V lost 4 bases, J lost 4 bases, and 13 bases lay in between. The germline gives CDR1 GTSNPN, CDR2 SVGIG (reference sequence). Deep sequencing aimed at 1 in 200,000 to 1 in 1 million T cells' resolution. Sequencing used immunoSEQ multiplex PCR; TCRdb keeps in-frame clones, though not all of them. The sample lists about 97,000 clones; around 73% were seen once. In regard to this clone: The antigen remains undetermined.

The sample was PBMCs, taken after 12 months of ibrutinib treatment. The clonotype was recovered from a human donor with chronic lymphocytic leukemia. This chain uses TRBV30 with TRBJ1-2; D not resolved. CDR3 in amino acids: CAWKLSGTYGYTF. The CDR3 region has the DNA TGTGCCTGGAAGTTGTCAGGTACCTATGGCTACACCTTC. The entire variable domain, with the rest obtained from reference TRBV30 and TRBJ1-2, is as follows: SQTIHQWPATLVQPVGSPLSLECTVEGTSNPNLYWYRQAAGRGLQLLFYSVGIGQISSEVPQNLSASRPQDRQFILSSKKLLLSDSGFYLCAWKLSGTYGYTFGSGTRLTVV.